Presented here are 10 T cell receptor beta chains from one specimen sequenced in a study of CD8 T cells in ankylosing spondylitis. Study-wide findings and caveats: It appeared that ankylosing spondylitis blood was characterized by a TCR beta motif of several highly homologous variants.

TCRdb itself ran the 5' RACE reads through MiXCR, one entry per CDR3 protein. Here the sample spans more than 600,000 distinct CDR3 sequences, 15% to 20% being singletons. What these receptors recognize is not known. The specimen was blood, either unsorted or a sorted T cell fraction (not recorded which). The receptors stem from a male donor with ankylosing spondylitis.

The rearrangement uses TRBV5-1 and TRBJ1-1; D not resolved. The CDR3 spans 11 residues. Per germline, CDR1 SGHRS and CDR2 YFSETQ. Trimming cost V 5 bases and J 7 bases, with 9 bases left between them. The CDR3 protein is CASREGIEAFF. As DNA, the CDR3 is TGCGCCAGCAGGGAAGGGATTGAAGCTTTCTTT.

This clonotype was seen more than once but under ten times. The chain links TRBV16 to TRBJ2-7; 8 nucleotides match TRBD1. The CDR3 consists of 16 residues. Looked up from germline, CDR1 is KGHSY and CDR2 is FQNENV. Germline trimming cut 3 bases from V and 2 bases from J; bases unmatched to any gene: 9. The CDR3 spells CASSHSPGTGPYEQYF. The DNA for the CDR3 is TGTGCCAGCAGCCATTCTCCCGGGACAGGACCCTACGAGCAGTACTTC.

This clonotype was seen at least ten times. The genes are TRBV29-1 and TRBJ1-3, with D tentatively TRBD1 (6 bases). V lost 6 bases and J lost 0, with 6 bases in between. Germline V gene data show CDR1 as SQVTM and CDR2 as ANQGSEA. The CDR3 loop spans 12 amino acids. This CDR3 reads CSVRGSGNTIYF. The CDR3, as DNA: TGCAGCGTCAGGGGCTCTGGAAACACCATATATTTT.

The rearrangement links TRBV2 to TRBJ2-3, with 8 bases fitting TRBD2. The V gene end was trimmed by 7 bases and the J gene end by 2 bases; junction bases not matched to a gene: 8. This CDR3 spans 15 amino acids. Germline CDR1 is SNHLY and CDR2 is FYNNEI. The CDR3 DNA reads TGTGCCAGCATCGAAGCGGGAGCTTTCACAGATACGCAGTATTTT. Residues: CASIEAGAFTDTQYF.

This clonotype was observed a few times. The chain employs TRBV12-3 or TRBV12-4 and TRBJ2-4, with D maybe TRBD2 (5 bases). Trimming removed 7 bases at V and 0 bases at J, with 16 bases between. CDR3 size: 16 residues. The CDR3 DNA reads TGTGCCAGCACCTCGGACTTTTACCTAGCCAAAAACATTCAGTACTTC. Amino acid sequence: CASTSDFYLAKNIQYF.

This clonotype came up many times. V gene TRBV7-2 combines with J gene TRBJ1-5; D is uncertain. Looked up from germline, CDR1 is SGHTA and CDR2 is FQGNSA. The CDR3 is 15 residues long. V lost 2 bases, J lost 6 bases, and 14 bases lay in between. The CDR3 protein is CASSLTSGSRQPQHF. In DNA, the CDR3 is TGTGCCAGCAGCTTAACCTCAGGATCGCGTCAGCCCCAGCATTTT.

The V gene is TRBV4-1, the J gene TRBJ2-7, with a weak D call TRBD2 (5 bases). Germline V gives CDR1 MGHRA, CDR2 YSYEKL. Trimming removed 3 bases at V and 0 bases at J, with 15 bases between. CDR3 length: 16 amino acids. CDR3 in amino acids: CASSHFLSGSSYEQYF. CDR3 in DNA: TGCGCCAGCAGCCACTTTCTGAGCGGTAGCTCCTACGAGCAGTACTTC.

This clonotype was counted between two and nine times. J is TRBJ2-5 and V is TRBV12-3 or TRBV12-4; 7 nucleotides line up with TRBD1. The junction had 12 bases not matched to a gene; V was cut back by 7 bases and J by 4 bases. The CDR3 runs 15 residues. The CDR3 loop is CASNSRDRGIETQYF. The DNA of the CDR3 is TGTGCCAGCAATTCCCGGGACAGAGGAATAGAGACCCAGTACTTC.

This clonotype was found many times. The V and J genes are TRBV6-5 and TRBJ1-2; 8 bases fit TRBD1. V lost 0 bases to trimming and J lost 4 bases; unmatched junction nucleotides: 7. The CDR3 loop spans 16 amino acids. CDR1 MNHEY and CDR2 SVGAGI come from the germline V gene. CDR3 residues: CASSYSVGQGIYGYTF. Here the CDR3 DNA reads TGTGCCAGCAGTTACTCGGTCGGACAGGGAATCTATGGCTACACCTTC.

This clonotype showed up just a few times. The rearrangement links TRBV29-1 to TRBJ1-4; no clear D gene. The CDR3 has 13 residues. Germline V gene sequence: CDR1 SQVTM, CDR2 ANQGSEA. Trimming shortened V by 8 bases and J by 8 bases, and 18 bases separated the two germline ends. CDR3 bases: TGCAGCACCACCGGCCCGGTGGGCGAAAAACTGTTTTTT. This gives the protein CSTTGPVGEKLFF.